Each of the 25 T cell receptor beta chains below was sequenced from the same sample in a study of blood T cell repertoires in COVID-19. The assay was immunoSEQ multiplex PCR, and TCRdb's table has in-frame clones only and misses some. In the table there are some 250,000 clones, 85% to 90% of which are singletons. Source material: PBMCs or T cells enriched from blood (not recorded which). These receptors were collected from a man aged 18 to 29 who had recovered from COVID-19.

The rearrangement uses TRBV6-1 and TRBJ1-5, with no clear D. Looked up from germline, CDR1 is MNHNS and CDR2 is SASEGT. The CDR3 spans 11 residues. V lost 3 bases, J lost 7 bases, and 4 bases lay in between. In DNA, the CDR3 is TGTGCCAGCAGTGAGTTACAGCCCCAGCATTTT. Residues: CASSELQPQHF.

The rearrangement links TRBV2 to TRBJ1-2; TRBD1 matches 8 bases. The junction had 5 bases not matched to a gene; V was cut back by 7 bases and J by 4 bases. The CDR3 spans 13 residues. Looked up from germline, CDR1 is SNHLY and CDR2 is FYNNEI. CDR3 region: CASTKDRGYGYTF. The DNA of the CDR3 is TGTGCCAGCACCAAAGACAGGGGCTATGGCTACACCTTC.

The rearrangement uses TRBV7-2 and TRBJ2-3; maybe TRBD1 (5 bases). Deletions cut 1 base from V and 0 bases from J, with 11 bases between. This CDR3 has 16 amino acids. Germline V gene data show CDR1 as SGHTA and CDR2 as FQGNSA. CDR3 DNA sequence: TGTGCCAGCAGCTTAGGACCCCCAGGGAGCACAGATACGCAGTATTTT. Protein sequence: CASSLGPPGSTDTQYF.

This chain uses TRBV19 with TRBJ2-3; 10 bases match TRBD2. The V gene's germline CDR1 is LNHDA and CDR2 SQIVND (reference sequence). V was pared by 5 bases and J by 5 bases, with 7 bases of the junction left unmatched. This CDR3 is built from 15 residues. The CDR3 sequence: CASSPVAGGIDTQYF. Written as DNA, the CDR3 is TGTGCCAGTAGTCCTGTAGCGGGAGGAATAGATACGCAGTATTTT. Full variable domain (remainder filled in from reference TRBV19 and TRBJ2-3): DGGITQSPKYLFRKEGQNVTLSCEQNLNHDAMYWYRQDPGQGLRLIYYSQIVNDFQKGDIAEGYSVSREKKESFPLTVTSAQKNPTAFYLCASSPVAGGIDTQYFGPGTRLTVL.

J is TRBJ2-3 and V is TRBV24-1, with 8 bases fitting TRBD2. Germline V gene lookup returns CDR1 KGHDR and CDR2 SFDVKD. V gave up 4 bases and J gave up 1 base; unmatched junction bases: 3. The CDR3 runs to 15 residues. For the CDR3, the DNA is TGTGCCACCAGTGAGTCACTAGCGGGCACAGATACGCAGTATTTT. Its protein product is CATSESLAGTDTQYF.

This sequence joins TRBV7-9 and TRBJ2-5; D gene unclear. The V and J ends lost 0 bases and 5 bases respectively, with 4 bases between them. The CDR3 runs 12 residues. Per germline, CDR1 SEHNR and CDR2 FQNEAQ (reference sequence). CDR3 sequence: CASSLARETQYF. As DNA, the CDR3 is TGTGCCAGCAGCTTAGCCCGGGAGACCCAGTACTTC.

The chain uses TRBV6-5 and TRBJ1-3; D may be TRBD1 (6 bases). CDR1 is MNHEY, CDR2 SVGAGI, per germline. This CDR3 spans 15 amino acids. The V end was cut by 6 bases, the J end by 0 bases, with 12 bases between. The CDR3 loop is CASRPQGFSGNTIYF. CDR3 DNA sequence: TGTGCCAGCAGGCCACAGGGTTTCTCTGGAAACACCATATATTTT.

The gene calls are TRBV7-2 and TRBJ2-3, with 9 bases that match TRBD1. V dropped 5 bases and J dropped 7; count of bases not matched to a gene: 13. Germline V gene data show CDR1 as SGHTA and CDR2 as FQGNSA. There are 16 residues in the CDR3. DNA of the CDR3: TGTGCCAGCAGCCCCAGTTGGACAGGGGCCAGAAATACGCAGTATTTT. It encodes CASSPSWTGARNTQYF.

This clone was detected only once. J is TRBJ2-1 and V is TRBV5-1, with a tentative D call TRBD2 (6 bases). The CDR3 contains 15 residues. V was cut by 2 bases and J by 3 bases, with 12 bases left in between. Per germline, CDR1 SGHRS and CDR2 YFSETQ. The CDR3 DNA reads TGCGCCAGCAGCTTCTCCGGGGGTCTCTACAATGAGCAGTTCTTC. It yields the protein CASSFSGGLYNEQFF.

The chain employs TRBV5-1 and TRBJ2-7; 8 bases map to TRBD1. From germline, CDR1 is SGHRS and CDR2 YFSETQ. V lost 5 bases, J lost 3 bases, and 1 base stayed unmatched. The CDR3 runs to 12 residues. The CDR3 loop is CASRQGDYEQYF. In DNA, the CDR3 is TGCGCCAGCAGACAGGGGGACTACGAGCAGTACTTC.

This rearrangement joins TRBV3-1 (or the pseudogene TRBV3-2) to TRBJ1-2; D not certain. V lost 1 base and J lost 5, with 11 bases in between. Germline V gene lookup returns CDR1 LGHDT and CDR2 YNNKEL (reference sequence). The CDR3 is made up of 14 amino acids. The CDR3 DNA is TGTGCCAGCAGCCAAGTTCCGGGGTCGTATGGCTACACCTTC. Its translation is CASSQVPGSYGYTF.

The chain carries TRBV5-1 and TRBJ1-2, with TRBD1 matching over 9 bases. CDR1 is SGHRS, CDR2 YFSETQ, per germline. The junction had 4 bases not matched to a gene; V was cut back by 0 bases and J by 7 bases. The CDR3 length is 14 residues. The CDR3 DNA reads as TGCGCCAGCAGCTTGGACAGGGGGCAAGGTGGCTACACCTTC. Its protein product is CASSLDRGQGGYTF.

The J gene is TRBJ1-2, the V gene TRBV6-5; D gene unclear. Germline V gene data show CDR1 as MNHEY and CDR2 as SVGAGI. V lost 4 bases and J lost 0, with 12 bases in between. This CDR3 has 15 residues. The CDR3 sequence: CASSSPFSTNYGYTF. CDR3 bases: TGTGCCAGCAGTTCCCCTTTTAGTACTAACTATGGCTACACCTTC.

The chain links TRBV5-1 to TRBJ2-1, with 9 bases that match TRBD2. This CDR3 contains 16 residues. Germline V gene lookup returns CDR1 SGHRS and CDR2 YFSETQ. J lost 4 bases, V lost 3 bases, and 8 bases had no gene match. Here the CDR3 reads CASSWARAGGYNEQFF. CDR3 sequence (DNA): TGCGCCAGCAGCTGGGCCCGGGCGGGGGGGTACAATGAGCAGTTCTTC.

The chain carries TRBV7-8 and TRBJ1-5; maybe TRBD1 (5 bases). Germline CDR1 and CDR2: SGHVS and FQNEAQ. The CDR3 runs 14 residues. V was pared by 4 bases and J by 4 bases, with 11 bases between. The CDR3 nucleotides are TGTGCCAGCAGCTACTCCCAGGGTAATCAGCCCCAGCATTTT. It encodes CASSYSQGNQPQHF. Variable domain in full (rest from reference TRBV7-8 and TRBJ1-5): GAGVSQSPRYKVAKRGQDVALRCDPISGHVSLFWYQQALGQGPEFLTYFQNEAQLDKSGLPSDRFFAERPEGSVSTLKIQRTQQEDSAVYLCASSYSQGNQPQHFGDGTRLSIL.

The sample holds one count of this clone. The rearrangement links TRBV4-1 to TRBJ1-3; TRBD1 might be the D (5 bases). The CDR3 is 18 amino acids. The ends were cut back, 0 bases at V and 4 bases at J, with 19 bases in the middle. The germline V gene has CDR1 MGHRA and CDR2 YSYEKL. The CDR3: CASSQESLGRASGNTIYF. The DNA of the CDR3 is TGCGCCAGCAGCCAAGAAAGTCTCGGCAGGGCAAGCGGAAACACCATATATTTT.

This sequence joins TRBV9 and TRBJ2-3; D is perhaps TRBD1 (6 bases). The V end lost 1 base, the J end lost 3 bases, and 9 bases lay between the germline ends. Looked up from germline, CDR1 is SGDLS and CDR2 is YYNGEE. The CDR3 has 14 amino acids. This CDR3 reads CASSVTGSTDTQYF. CDR3 nucleotide sequence: TGTGCCAGCAGCGTAACAGGGTCAACAGATACGCAGTATTTT.

The rearrangement links TRBV20-1 to TRBJ1-2; tentative D call: TRBD1 (5 bases). CDR3 length: 12 amino acids. Germline CDR1 is DFQATT and CDR2 is SNEGSKA (reference sequence). Trimming removed 3 bases from V and 4 bases from J, with 9 bases in between. The CDR3 nucleotides are TGCAGTGCTAGTGCAGGGTTCTATGGCTACACCTTC. Its protein product is CSASAGFYGYTF.

The chain combines TRBV27 with TRBJ2-1; D might be TRBD2 (6 bases). The CDR3 is 12 amino acids. With 2 bases removed from V and 8 bases from J, the gap between germline ends came to 7 bases. Germline V gives CDR1 MNHEY, CDR2 SMNVEV (reference sequence). The CDR3 nucleotides read TGTGCCAGCAGTTTAAGGAGGGATGAGCAGTTCTTC. It specifies CASSLRRDEQFF.

The rearrangement uses TRBV3-1 (or the pseudogene TRBV3-2) and TRBJ1-2; a possible D gene is TRBD1 (6 bases). The CDR3 covers 14 residues. Germline CDR1 and CDR2: LGHDT and YNNKEL (reference sequence). Trimming took 1 base from V and 3 from J, leaving 9 bases between them. CDR3 bases: TGTGCCAGCAGCCAAGGGACAGACTACTATGGCTACACCTTC. Protein product: CASSQGTDYYGYTF.

The V call is TRBV7-2, the J call TRBJ2-7, with TRBD2 identical over 13 bases. The V and J ends lost 0 bases and 7 bases, in that order; junction bases with no gene match: 3. The CDR3 spans 15 residues. Germline V gives CDR1 SGHTA, CDR2 FQGNSA. The DNA for the CDR3 is TGTGCCAGCAGCTTAGCCGGACTAGCGGGGGAGGAGCAGTACTTC. Protein product: CASSLAGLAGEEQYF.

In nucleotides, the CDR3 is TGTGCCAGCAGCGTGGACAGGGTGAAGACCCAGTACTTC. It codes for CASSVDRVKTQYF. The gene calls are TRBV5-8 and TRBJ2-5; TRBD1 matches at 8 bases. Germline CDR1 SGHTS, CDR2 YDEGEE. Trimming cost V 4 bases and J 6 bases; bases outside gene matches: 5. The CDR3 totals 13 residues.

The V gene is TRBV5-1, the J gene TRBJ1-4; D unresolved. The V end was cut by 4 bases, the J end by 8 bases, with 12 bases between. The CDR3 covers 13 residues. CDR1 and CDR2 (germline): SGHRS, YFSETQ. The CDR3 region has the DNA TGCGCCAGCAGCACGGGAGTAGTCGAAAAACTGTTTTTT. Its protein product is CASSTGVVEKLFF.

This clone appeared once. This rearrangement joins TRBV28 to TRBJ1-3; 8 positions match TRBD1. The CDR3 sequence is 15 residues long. Germline CDR1 MDHEN, CDR2 SYDVKM. V was clipped by 1 base and J by 2 bases; unmatched bases: 1. DNA of the CDR3: TGTGCCAGCAGTTTATCGACAGGGGCTGGAAACACCATATATTTT. Its protein is CASSLSTGAGNTIYF.

In this sample, this clone turned up a few times. The V gene is TRBV5-1, the J gene TRBJ2-7; weak D call: TRBD2 (6 bases). Germline-derived CDR1 and CDR2 are SGHRS and YFSETQ. The length of the CDR3 is 15 residues. V was clipped by 5 bases and J by 4 bases, with 19 bases between them. CDR3 residues: CASSRGSAAAYEQYF. The CDR3 nucleotides read TGCGCCAGCAGTCGGGGGAGTGCGGCCGCATACGAGCAGTACTTC.